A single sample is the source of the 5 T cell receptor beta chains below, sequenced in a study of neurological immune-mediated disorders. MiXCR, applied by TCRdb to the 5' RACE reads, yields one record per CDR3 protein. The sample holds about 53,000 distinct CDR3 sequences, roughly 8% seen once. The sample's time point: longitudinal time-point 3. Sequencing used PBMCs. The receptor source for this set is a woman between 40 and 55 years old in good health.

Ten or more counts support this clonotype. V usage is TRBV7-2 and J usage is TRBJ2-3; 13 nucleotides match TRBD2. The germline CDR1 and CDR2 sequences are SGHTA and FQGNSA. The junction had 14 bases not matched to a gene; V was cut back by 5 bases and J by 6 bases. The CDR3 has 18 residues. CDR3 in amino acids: CASSPQGLAGYPRDTQYF. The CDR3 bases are TGTGCCAGCAGCCCGCAGGGACTAGCGGGGTATCCCCGCGATACGCAGTATTTT.

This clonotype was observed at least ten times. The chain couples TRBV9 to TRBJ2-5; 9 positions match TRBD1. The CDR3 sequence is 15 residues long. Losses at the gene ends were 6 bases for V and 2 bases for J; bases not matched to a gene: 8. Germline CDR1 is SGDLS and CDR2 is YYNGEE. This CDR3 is CASTRGQGRQETQYF. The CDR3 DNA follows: TGTGCCAGCACCAGAGGACAGGGGAGGCAAGAGACCCAGTACTTC.

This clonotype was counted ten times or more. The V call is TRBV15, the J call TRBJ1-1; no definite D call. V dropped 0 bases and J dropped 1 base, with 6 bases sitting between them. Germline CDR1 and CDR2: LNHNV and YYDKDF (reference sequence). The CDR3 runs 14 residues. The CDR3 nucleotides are TGTGCCACCAGCAGAGATCCCCAGAACACTGAAGCTTTCTTT. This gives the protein CATSRDPQNTEAFF. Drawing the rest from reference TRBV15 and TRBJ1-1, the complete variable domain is DAMVIQNPRYQVTQFGKPVTLSCSQTLNHNVMYWYQQKSSQAPKLLFHYYDKDFNNEADTPDNFQSRRPNTSFCFLDIRSPGLGDTAMYLCATSRDPQNTEAFFGQGTRLTVV.

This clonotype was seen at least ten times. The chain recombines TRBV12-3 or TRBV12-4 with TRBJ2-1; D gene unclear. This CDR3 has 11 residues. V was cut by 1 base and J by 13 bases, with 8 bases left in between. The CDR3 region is CASSLGLRQFF. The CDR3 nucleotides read TGTGCCAGCAGTTTAGGACTCCGTCAGTTCTTC.

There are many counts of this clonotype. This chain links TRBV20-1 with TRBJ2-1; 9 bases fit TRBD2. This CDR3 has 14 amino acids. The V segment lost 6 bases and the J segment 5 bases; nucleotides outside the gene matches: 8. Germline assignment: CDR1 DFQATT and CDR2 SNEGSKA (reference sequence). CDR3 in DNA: TGCAGTGCACGAGCGGGGGGCCCTGACAATGAGCAGTTCTTC. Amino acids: CSARAGGPDNEQFF.